A selection of T cell receptor beta chains follows, all from one sample in a study of radiotherapy plus CTLA-4 blockade in lung cancer. Profiling relied on immunoSEQ multiplex PCR, and the TCRdb table lists in-frame clones only, not all of them. The table shows 60,000 to 70,000 clones, with approximately 80% occurring only once. Sequencing was performed on peripheral blood, taken from a patient treated with radiotherapy plus ipilimumab. These receptors were obtained from a human donor with non-small cell lung cancer who had a partial response to radiotherapy plus ipilimumab. CDR3s include the opening cysteine and the closing phenylalanine or tryptophan. The D gene is left open where the match is weak. Clone size is not always given. Where it is, it says once, few, many or a class for expanded clones.

d_call clone_size j_call cdr3_length v_call cdr3_nt cdr3_aa
. . TRBJ2-5 14 TRBV15 TGTGCCACCAGCAGAGTGGGCGTACAAGAGACCCAGTACTTC CATSRVGVQETQYF
TRBD1 . TRBJ2-4 15 TRBV27 TGTGCCAGCAGTATTCTCCGGGACAGGGTAAACATTCAGTACTTC CASSILRDRVNIQYF
. once TRBJ2-3 15 TRBV18 TGTGCCAGCTCCGGATTGAGTTATCCCCAGGGGACGCAGTATTTT CASSGLSYPQGTQYF
. . TRBJ2-1 17 TRBV27 TGTGCCAGCAGTTTTCGGGCAGGGGAAATGGTCTACAATGAGCAGTTCTTC CASSFRAGEMVYNEQFF
. . TRBJ2-5 14 TRBV28 TGTGCCAGCAGTTACCGGGACAACCAAGAGACCCAGTACTTC CASSYRDNQETQYF
. . TRBJ1-5 15 TRBV6-1 TGTGCCAGCAGACCCTCGGTCAGGGGTGTTCAGCCCCAGCATTTT CASRPSVRGVQPQHF
TRBD1 . TRBJ2-7 17 TRBV11-3 TGTGCCAGCAGCTTAGATCTTATAGGACAGGATTACTACGAGCAGTACTTC CASSLDLIGQDYYEQYF
. . TRBJ2-7 12 TRBV6-1 TGTGCCAGCCGGATCATCAGAGGCGAGCAGTACTTC CASRIIRGEQYF
. once TRBJ1-5 13 TRBV5-8 TGTGCCAGCAGCTTGGAGCTAAATCAGCCCCAGCATTTT CASSLELNQPQHF
. . TRBJ1-2 13 TRBV7-9 TGTGCCAGCAGCTTAGTTGGTAGCTATGGCTACACCTTC CASSLVGSYGYTF
. medium-sized TRBJ1-2 15 TRBV2 TGTGCCAGCAGTGTGGTATCCAGGGGTCACTATGGCTACACCTTC CASSVVSRGHYGYTF
TRBD2 . TRBJ2-2 15 TRBV5-5 TGTGCCAGCAGCTTCTATCTAGCGGGAGTTATGGAGCTGTTTTTT CASSFYLAGVMELFF
TRBD2 . TRBJ2-2 14 TRBV7-9 TGTGCCAGCAGCGGGGGGGCGAACACCGGGGAGCTGTTTTTT CASSGGANTGELFF
TRBD1 . TRBJ1-1 17 TRBV19 TGTGCCAGTAGTATTCACCCCGGACAGGCAGAAGGGACTGAAGCTTTCTTT CASSIHPGQAEGTEAFF
TRBD1 . TRBJ2-5 14 TRBV28 TGTGCCAGCAGCCCAAAGGGGGCCCAAGAGACCCAGTACTTC CASSPKGAQETQYF
. few TRBJ1-1 13 TRBV28 TGTGCCAGCCAGCGCGGGACGAACACTGAAGCTTTCTTT CASQRGTNTEAFF
TRBD2 . TRBJ2-1 14 TRBV28 TGTGCCAGCACCGAGACTAGCATAATGAATGAGCAGTTCTTC CASTETSIMNEQFF
. few TRBJ2-7 14 TRBV6-5 TGTGCCAGCAGTTACTCGAGACAGGCCTACGAGCAGTACTTC CASSYSRQAYEQYF
TRBD1 . TRBJ1-2 13 TRBV6-1 TGTGCCAGCAGTGATACAGGGGCCTATGGCTACACCTTC CASSDTGAYGYTF
. once TRBJ1-1 14 TRBV5-1 TGCGCCAGCAGCCTTAACAGGGAAACGTCTGAAGCTTTCTTT CASSLNRETSEAFF
. once TRBJ2-5 16 TRBV27 TGTGCCAGCAGTTTATCGGAGAACAGGCTTCGAGAGACCCAGTACTTC CASSLSENRLRETQYF
. once TRBJ2-7 11 TRBV7-2 TGTGCCAGCAGCTTACGCAGTGAGCAGTACTTC CASSLRSEQYF
TRBD1 . TRBJ2-7 14 TRBV19 TGTGCCATTAGCAGAGGGGGCAGGTCCTACGAGCAGTACTTC CAISRGGRSYEQYF
TRBD1 . TRBJ2-7 16 TRBV16 TGTGCCAGCAGCCAATCCCCGACAGGGGGAGGGTACGAGCAGTACTTC CASSQSPTGGGYEQYF
TRBD1 . TRBJ2-2 15 TRBV29-1 TGCAGCGTTGAGGGACAGGGTTATTACACCGGGGAGCTGTTTTTT CSVEGQGYYTGELFF
. . TRBJ2-7 13 TRBV18 TGTGCCAGCTCACCCGGGAGTGGGCCCGAGCAGTACTTC CASSPGSGPEQYF
. . TRBJ2-1 13 TRBV2 TGTGCCAGCATTAGTAGTAGTTTCAATGAGCAGTTCTTC CASISSSFNEQFF
TRBD1 . TRBJ1-4 13 TRBV28 TGTGCCAGCACAAGGGGGCGTCGGGAAAAACTGTTTTTT CASTRGRREKLFF
TRBD2 few TRBJ2-4 14 TRBV30 TGTGCCTGGAGTGTGGGGGGGGCCAAAAACATTCAGTACTTC CAWSVGGAKNIQYF
. . TRBJ2-1 17 TRBV27 TGTGCCAGCAGCCCTCTCCCCATTATCGGACTAAACAATGAGCAGTTCTTC CASSPLPIIGLNNEQFF
. once TRBJ2-7 12 TRBV19 TGTGCCAGTAGTACCGACAGCTACGAGCAGTACTTC CASSTDSYEQYF
. . TRBJ2-7 13 TRBV10-3 TGTGCCATCACCAGGGACTCCTTGGGTGAGCAGTACTTC CAITRDSLGEQYF
. . TRBJ1-1 15 TRBV6-1 TGTGCCAGCAGTGAAGCAAAGGGGAAGTTCACTGAAGCTTTCTTT CASSEAKGKFTEAFF
TRBD1 few TRBJ1-3 15 TRBV28 TGTGCCAGCAGTTTTCAGGGGGCTAACGGAAACACCATATATTTT CASSFQGANGNTIYF
TRBD2 . TRBJ2-7 15 TRBV7-2 TGTGCCAGCAGCTTCCAGCGGGAGGCCTCCTACGAGCAGTACTTC CASSFQREASYEQYF
. . TRBJ2-5 13 TRBV7-6 TGTGCCAGCAGCCCCTCGGTAACAGAGACCCAGTACTTC CASSPSVTETQYF
. . TRBJ2-7 15 TRBV9 TGTGCCAGCAGCCCCCTGGCGGAGGTGGTCTACGAGCAGTACTTC CASSPLAEVVYEQYF
. . TRBJ1-1 15 TRBV4-1 TGCGCCAGCAGCCAAGAGGAGGGTCGGAACACTGAAGCTTTCTTT CASSQEEGRNTEAFF
TRBD1 . TRBJ2-4 15 TRBV15 TGTGCCACCAGCCAATTGGACAGGACCAAAAACATTCAGTACTTC CATSQLDRTKNIQYF
. . TRBJ2-7 15 TRBV18 TGTGCCAGCTCACCATTCTCAGGGGATAGCTACGAGCAGTACTTC CASSPFSGDSYEQYF
TRBD2 . TRBJ2-5 17 TRBV5-4 TGTGCCAGCACCTTAGGGCTAGCGGGAGGGCCTAGCGAGACCCAGTACTTC CASTLGLAGGPSETQYF